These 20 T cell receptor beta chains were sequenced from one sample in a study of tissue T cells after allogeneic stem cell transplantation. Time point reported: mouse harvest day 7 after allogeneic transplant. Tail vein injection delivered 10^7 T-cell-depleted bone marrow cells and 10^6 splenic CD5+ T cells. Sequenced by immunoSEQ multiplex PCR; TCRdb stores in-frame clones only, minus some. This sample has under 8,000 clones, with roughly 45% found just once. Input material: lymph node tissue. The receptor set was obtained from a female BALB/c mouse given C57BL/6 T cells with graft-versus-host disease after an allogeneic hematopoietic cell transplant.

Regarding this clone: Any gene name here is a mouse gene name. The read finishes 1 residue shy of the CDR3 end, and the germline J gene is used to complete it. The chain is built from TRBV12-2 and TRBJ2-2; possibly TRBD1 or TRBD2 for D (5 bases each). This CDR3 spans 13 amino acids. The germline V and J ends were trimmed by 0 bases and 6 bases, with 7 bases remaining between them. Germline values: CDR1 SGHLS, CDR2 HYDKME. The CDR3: CASSLRGPGQLYF. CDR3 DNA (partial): TGTGCCAGCTCTCTCCGGGGACCCGGGCAGCTCTAC.

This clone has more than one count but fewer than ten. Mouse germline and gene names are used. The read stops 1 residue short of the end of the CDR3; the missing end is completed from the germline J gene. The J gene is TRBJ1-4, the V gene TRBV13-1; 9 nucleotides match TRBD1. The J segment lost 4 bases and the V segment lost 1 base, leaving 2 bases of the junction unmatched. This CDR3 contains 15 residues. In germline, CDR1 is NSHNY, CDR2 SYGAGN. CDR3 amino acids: CASSDPGQGNERLFF. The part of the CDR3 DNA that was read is TGTGCCAGCAGTGATCCGGGACAGGGCAACGAAAGATTATTT.

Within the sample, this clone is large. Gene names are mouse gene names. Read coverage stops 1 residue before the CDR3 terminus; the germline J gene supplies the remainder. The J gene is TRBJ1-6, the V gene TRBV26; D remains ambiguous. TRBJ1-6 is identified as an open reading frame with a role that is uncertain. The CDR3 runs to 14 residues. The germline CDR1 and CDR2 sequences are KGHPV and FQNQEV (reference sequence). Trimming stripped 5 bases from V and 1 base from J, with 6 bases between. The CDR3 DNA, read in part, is TGTGCCAGCAGTTACGGGTCCTATAATTCGCCCCTCTAC. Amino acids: CASSYGSYNSPLY. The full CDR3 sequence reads CASSYGSYNSPLYF.

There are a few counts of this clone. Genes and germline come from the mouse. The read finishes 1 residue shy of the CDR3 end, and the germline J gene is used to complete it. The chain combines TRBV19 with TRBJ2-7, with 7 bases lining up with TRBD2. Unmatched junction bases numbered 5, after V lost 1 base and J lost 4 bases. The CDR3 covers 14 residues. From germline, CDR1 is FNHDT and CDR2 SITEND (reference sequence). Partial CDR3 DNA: TGTGCCAGCAGTATACGGCTGGGGGAGTATGAACAGTAC. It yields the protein CASSIRLGEYEQY. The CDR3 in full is CASSIRLGEYEQYF.

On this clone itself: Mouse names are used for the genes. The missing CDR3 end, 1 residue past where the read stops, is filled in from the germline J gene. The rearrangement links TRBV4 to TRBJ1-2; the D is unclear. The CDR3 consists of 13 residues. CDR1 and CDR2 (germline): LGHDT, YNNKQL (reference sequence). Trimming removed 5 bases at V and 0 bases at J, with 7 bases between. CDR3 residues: CASSHQTNSDYTF. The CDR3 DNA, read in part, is TGTGCCAGCAGCCATCAAACAAACTCCGACTACACC.

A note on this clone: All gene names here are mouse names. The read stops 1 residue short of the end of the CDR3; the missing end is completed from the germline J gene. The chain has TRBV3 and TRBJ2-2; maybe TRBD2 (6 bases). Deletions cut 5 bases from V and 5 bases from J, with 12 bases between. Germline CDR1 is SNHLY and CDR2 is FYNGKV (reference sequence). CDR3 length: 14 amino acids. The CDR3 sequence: CASSLGTFTGQLYF. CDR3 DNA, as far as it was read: TGTGCCAGCAGCCTCGGGACTTTTACCGGGCAGCTCTAC.

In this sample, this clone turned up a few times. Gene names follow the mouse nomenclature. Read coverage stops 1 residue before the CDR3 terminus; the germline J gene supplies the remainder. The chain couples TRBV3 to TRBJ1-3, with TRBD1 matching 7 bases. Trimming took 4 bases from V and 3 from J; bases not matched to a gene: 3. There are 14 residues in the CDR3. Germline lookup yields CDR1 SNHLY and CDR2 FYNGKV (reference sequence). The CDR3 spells CASSWDRGGNTLYF. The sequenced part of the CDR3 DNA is TGTGCCAGCAGCTGGGACAGAGGTGGAAATACGCTCTAT.

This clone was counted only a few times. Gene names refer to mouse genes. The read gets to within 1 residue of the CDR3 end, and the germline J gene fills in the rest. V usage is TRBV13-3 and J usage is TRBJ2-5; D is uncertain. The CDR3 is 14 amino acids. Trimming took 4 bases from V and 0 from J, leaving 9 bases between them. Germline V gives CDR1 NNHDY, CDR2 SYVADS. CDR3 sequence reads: CASSPRINQDTQYF. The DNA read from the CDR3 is TGTGCCAGCAGTCCCCGCATTAACCAAGACACCCAGTAC.

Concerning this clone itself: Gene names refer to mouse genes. CDR3 sequence reads: CASSGRQGLFF. The CDR3 bases that were read are TGTGCCAGCAGTGGCCGACAGGGGTTATTT. The V call is TRBV13-1, the J call TRBJ1-4, with 8 bases matching TRBD1. The sequenced fragment ends 1 residue before the CDR3 boundary, so the rest is inferred from the germline J gene. V shed 3 bases and J 14 bases; nucleotides not matched to a gene: 3. CDR3 size: 11 residues. Germline CDR1 is NSHNY and CDR2 is SYGAGN.

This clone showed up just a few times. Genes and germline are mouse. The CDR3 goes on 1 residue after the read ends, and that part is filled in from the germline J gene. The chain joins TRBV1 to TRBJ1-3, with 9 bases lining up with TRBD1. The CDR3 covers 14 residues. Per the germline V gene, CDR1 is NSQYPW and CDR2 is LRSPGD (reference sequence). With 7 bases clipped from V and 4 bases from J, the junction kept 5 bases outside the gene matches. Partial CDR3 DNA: TGCACCTGCAAACAGGGGGCGCGGGGAAATACGCTCTAT. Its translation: CTCKQGARGNTLY. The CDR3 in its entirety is CTCKQGARGNTLYF.

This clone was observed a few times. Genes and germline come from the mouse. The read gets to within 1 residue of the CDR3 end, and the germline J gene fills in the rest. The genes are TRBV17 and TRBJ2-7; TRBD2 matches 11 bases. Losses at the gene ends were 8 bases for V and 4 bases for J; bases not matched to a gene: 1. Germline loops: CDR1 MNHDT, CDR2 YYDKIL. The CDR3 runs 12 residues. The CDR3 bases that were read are TGTGCTAGCCGGGACTGGGGGTATGAACAGTAC. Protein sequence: CASRDWGYEQY. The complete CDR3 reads CASRDWGYEQYF. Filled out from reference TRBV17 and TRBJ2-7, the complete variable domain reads DTTVKQNPRYKLARVGKPVNLICSQTMNHDTMYWYQKKPNQAPKLLLFYYDKILNREADTFEKFQSSRPNNSFCSLYIGSAGLEYSAMYLCASRDWGYEQYFGPGTRLTVL.

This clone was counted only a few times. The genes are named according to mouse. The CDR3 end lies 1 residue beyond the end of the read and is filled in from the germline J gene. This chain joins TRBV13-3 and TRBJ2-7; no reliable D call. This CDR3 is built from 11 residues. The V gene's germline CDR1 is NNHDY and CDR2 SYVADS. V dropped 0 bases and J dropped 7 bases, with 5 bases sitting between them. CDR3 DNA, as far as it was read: TGTGCCAGCAGTGATGAGGGAGAACAGTAC. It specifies CASSDEGEQY. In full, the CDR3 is CASSDEGEQYF.

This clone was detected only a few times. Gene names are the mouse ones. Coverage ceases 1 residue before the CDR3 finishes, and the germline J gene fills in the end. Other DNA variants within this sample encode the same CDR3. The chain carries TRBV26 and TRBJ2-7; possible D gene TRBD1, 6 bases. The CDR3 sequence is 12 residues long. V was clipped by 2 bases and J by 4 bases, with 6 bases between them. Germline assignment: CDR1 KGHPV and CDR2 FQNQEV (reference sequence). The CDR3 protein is CASSLGQYEQYF. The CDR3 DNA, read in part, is TGTGCCAGCAGTCTGGGACAGTATGAACAGTAC.

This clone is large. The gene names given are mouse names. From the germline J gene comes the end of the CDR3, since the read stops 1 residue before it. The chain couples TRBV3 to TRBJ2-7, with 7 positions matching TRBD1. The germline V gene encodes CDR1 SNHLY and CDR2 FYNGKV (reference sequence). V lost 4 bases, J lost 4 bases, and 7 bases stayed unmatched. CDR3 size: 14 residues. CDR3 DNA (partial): TGTGCCAGCAGCTCCCGGGACAGAAAATATGAACAGTAC. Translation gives CASSSRDRKYEQY. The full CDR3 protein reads CASSSRDRKYEQYF.

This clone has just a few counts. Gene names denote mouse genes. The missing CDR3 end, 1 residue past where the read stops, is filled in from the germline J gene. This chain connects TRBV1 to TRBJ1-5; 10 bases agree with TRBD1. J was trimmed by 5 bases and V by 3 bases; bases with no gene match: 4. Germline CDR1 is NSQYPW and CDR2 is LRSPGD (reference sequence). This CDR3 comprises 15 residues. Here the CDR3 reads CTCSARDRGHQAPLF. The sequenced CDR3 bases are TGCACCTGCAGTGCCCGGGACAGGGGACACCAGGCTCCGCTT. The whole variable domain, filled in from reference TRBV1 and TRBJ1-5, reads VTLLEQNPRWRLVPRGQAVNLRCILKNSQYPWMSWYQQDLQKQLQWLFTLRSPGDKEVKSLPGADYLATRVTDTELRLQVANMSQGRTLYCTCSARDRGHQAPLFGEGTRLSVL.

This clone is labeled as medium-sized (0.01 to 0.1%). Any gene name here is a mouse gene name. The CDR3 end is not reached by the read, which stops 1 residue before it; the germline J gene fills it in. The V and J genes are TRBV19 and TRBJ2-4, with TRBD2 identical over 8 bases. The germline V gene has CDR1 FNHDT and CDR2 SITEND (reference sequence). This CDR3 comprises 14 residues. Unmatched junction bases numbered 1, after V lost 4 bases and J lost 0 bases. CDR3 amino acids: CASSDWGSQNTLYF. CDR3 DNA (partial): TGTGCCAGCAGTGACTGGGGTAGTCAAAACACCTTGTAC.

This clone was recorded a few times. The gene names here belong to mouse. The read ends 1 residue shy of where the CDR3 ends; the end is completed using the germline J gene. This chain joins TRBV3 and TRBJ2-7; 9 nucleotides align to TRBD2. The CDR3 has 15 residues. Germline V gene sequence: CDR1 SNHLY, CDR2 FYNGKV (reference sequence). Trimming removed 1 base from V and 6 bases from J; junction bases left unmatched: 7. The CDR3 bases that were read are TGTGCCAGCAGCTTAGGCTGGGGGGGTACGAGTGAACAGTAC. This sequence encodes CASSLGWGGTSEQY. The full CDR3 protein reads CASSLGWGGTSEQYF.

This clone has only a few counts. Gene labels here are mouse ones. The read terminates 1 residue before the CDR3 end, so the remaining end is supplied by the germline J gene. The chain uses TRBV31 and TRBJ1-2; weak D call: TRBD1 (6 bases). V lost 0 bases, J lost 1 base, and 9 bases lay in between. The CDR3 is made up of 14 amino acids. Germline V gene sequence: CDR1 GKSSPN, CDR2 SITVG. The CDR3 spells CAWSLGRGNSDYTF. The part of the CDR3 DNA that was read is TGTGCCTGGAGTCTAGGCAGGGGAAACTCCGACTACACC.

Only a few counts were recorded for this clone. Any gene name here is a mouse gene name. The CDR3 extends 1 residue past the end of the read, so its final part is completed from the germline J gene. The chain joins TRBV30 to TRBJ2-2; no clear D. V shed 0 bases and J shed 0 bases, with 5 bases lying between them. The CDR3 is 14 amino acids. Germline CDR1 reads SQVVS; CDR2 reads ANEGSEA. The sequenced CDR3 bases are TGTAGTTCTAGAGATCCATCAAACACCGGGCAGCTCTAC. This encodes CSSRDPSNTGQLY. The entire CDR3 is CSSRDPSNTGQLYF.

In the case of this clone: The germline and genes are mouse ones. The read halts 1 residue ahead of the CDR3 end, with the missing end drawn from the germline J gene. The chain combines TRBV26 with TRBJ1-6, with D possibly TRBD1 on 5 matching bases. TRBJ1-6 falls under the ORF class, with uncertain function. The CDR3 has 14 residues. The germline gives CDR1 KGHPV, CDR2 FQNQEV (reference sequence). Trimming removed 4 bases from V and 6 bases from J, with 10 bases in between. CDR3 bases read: TGTGCCAGCAGTCCCGGGGCGCTTAATTCGCCCCTCTAC. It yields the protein CASSPGALNSPLY. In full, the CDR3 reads CASSPGALNSPLYF.